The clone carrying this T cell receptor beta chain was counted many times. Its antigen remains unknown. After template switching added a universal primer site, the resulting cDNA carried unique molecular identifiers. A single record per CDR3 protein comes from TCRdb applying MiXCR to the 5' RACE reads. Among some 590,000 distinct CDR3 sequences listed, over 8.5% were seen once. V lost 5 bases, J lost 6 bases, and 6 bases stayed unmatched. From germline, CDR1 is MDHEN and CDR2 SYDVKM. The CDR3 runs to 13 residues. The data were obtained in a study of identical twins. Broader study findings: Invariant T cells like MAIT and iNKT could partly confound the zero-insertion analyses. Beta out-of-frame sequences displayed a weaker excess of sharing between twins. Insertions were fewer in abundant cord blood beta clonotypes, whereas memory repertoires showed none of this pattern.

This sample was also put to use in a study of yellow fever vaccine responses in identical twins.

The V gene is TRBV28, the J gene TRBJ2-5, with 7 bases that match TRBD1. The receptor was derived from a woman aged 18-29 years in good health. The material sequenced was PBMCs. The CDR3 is CASSRQGSKTQYF. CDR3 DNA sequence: TGTGCCAGCAGTCGACAGGGTTCAAAGACCCAGTACTTC.